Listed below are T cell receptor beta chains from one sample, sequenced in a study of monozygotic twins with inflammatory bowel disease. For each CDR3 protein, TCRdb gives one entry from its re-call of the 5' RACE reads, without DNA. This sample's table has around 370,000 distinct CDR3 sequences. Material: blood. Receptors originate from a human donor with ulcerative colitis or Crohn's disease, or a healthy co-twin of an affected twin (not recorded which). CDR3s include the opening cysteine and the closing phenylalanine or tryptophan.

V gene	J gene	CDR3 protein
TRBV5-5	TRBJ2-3	CASSLSRASSDTQYF
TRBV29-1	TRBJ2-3	CSVAPSTDTQYF
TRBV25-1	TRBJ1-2	CASSEPGQNYGYTF
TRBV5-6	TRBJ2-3	CASSLWRGATDTQYF
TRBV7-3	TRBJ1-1	CASSLSGDSWNTEAFF
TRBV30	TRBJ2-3	CAWHKVRTDTQYF
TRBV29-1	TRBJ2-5	CSVERRDSQETQYF
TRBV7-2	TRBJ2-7	CASSTASGGTYEQYF
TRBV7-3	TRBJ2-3	CASSPSLTSGGTDTQYF
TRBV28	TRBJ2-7	CASSPPSTGGRWQYF
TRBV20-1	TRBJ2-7	CSALGTGVYEQYF
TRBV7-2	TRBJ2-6	CASSLNGGYGANVLTF
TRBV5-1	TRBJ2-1	CASSLAGTSGGAGYNEQFF
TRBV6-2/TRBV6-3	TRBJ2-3	CASRVTSTDTQYF
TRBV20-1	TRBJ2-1	CSASDGRRNEQFF
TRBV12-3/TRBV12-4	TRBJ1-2	CASSLISGSPYGYTF
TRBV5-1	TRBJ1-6	CASSFSRDRTSSPLHF
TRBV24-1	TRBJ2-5	CATSEAGPQETQYF
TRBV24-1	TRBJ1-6	CATSDFRGAPLHF
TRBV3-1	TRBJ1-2	CASSLWGKNYGYTF
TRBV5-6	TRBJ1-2	CASSPGGGRGYGYTF
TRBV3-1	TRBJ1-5	CASSQDRSYNDDRGQPQHF
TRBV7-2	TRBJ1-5	CASSFCRLGARCQPQHF
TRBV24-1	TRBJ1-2	CATGTARGGYTF
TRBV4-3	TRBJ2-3	CASSEGWGATTDTQYF
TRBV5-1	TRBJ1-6	CASSRETGAGYNSPLHF
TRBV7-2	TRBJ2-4	CASSLARDRVNIQYF
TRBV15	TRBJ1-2	CATSRSLTETYGYTF
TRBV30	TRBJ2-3	CAWSSMGVGDTQYF
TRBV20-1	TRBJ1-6	CSARGPDRNNYDSPLHF
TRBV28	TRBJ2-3	CASSLLGTGGAGTDTQYF
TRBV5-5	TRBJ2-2	CASSWGTGQVTGELFF
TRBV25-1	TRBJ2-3	CASRGTGGLRGGNADTQYF
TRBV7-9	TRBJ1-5	CASSLFGGPQHF
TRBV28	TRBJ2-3	CASSLSLAGGNTDTQYF
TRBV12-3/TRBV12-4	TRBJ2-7	CASSLGAGTGPYEQYF
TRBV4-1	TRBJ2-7	CATKSSASGVQGEQYF
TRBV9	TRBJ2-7	CASSVDPGGEQYF
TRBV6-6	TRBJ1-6	CASSYGVGDSPLHF